This T cell receptor (beta chain) was observed in a study of blood T cell repertoires in COVID-19. Across the whole study: The United States, Italy and Spain were the sources of the acute and convalescent COVID-19 samples.

The junction had 6 bases not matched to a gene; V was cut back by 5 bases and J by 4 bases. CDR1 is MDHEN and CDR2 is SYDVKM in the germline V gene. The CDR3 totals 15 residues. Authors' analysis steps: Amplification with reference gene primers provided the estimates of nucleated cell counts. Only in-frame clones appear in the TCRdb table, and some are missing; sequencing was by immunoSEQ multiplex PCR. V and J calls and clone size are copied from that table; D and trimming were computed from the DNA. The sample shows 150,000 to 180,000 clones, about 80% of them seen only once. The rearrangement links TRBV28 to TRBJ2-2, with 8 bases matching TRBD2. Source material: peripheral blood. This TCR was sampled from a woman aged 55-69 years with acute or convalescent COVID-19. The CDR3 nucleotides read TGTGCCAGCAGTCCGGGGGGGGATGCCACCGGGGAGCTGTTTTTT. It codes for CASSPGGDATGELFF.